This is a list of T cell receptor beta chains from one sample in a study of T-cell memory formation after mild COVID-19. TCRdb analysed the 5' RACE reads with MiXCR anew, one entry per CDR3 protein. The table lists fewer than 700,000 distinct CDR3 sequences, approximately 19% of them singletons. Sequenced: PBMCs or a T cell subset sorted from them (not recorded which). These receptors came from an adult woman who had mild COVID-19 (a few samples of this study predate the infection). Cell type and time point are not known. The CDR3 runs from the conserved cysteine through the conserved F or W. The D gene is left open where the match is weak. Rows give clone size only sometimes, using once, few, many, or a class for an expanded clone.

clone_size j_call v_call cdr3_length d_call cdr3_aa cdr3_nt
- TRBJ1-1 TRBV20-1 15 TRBD1 CSATEWTGRNTEAFF TGCAGTGCTACAGAATGGACAGGGAGAAACACTGAAGCTTTCTTT
- TRBJ2-3 TRBV24-1 17 - CATSAPDLALSKDTQYF TGTGCCACCAGTGCCCCTGATCTAGCGCTTTCCAAAGATACGCAGTATTTT
few TRBJ2-7 TRBV12-3/TRBV12-4 15 - CASRSDSGSSYEQYF TGTGCCAGCAGGAGCGACTCTGGAAGCTCCTACGAGCAGTACTTC
- TRBJ2-1 TRBV6-2/TRBV6-3 17 TRBD2 CASSYGRTSGGAFEQFF TGTGCCAGCAGTTACGGACGGACTAGCGGGGGGGCGTTTGAGCAGTTCTTC
few TRBJ2-5 TRBV4-1 16 TRBD2 CASSHPGTSGWETQYF TGCGCCAGCAGCCATCCCGGGACTAGCGGCTGGGAGACCCAGTACTTC
few TRBJ2-1 TRBV12-3/TRBV12-4 21 TRBD2 CASRVTTGTSGSESSYNEQFF TGTGCCAGCAGAGTTACCACCGGGACTAGCGGGAGCGAGAGCTCCTACAATGAGCAGTTCTTC
many TRBJ1-1 TRBV12-3/TRBV12-4 14 - CASSLGSMNTEAFF TGTGCCAGCAGTTTAGGTAGTATGAACACTGAAGCTTTCTTT
- TRBJ2-7 TRBV20-1 12 TRBD1 CSAGTGGEEQYF TGCAGTGCTGGAACAGGGGGCGAGGAGCAGTACTTC
few TRBJ2-3 TRBV5-4 15 TRBD2 CASSRSWEREDTQYF TGTGCCAGCAGCAGGTCGTGGGAGCGGGAAGATACGCAGTATTTT
- TRBJ2-2 TRBV9 16 TRBD1 CASSVGTGGATGELFF TGTGCCAGCAGCGTAGGGACAGGGGGTGCCACCGGGGAGCTGTTTTTT
- TRBJ1-1 TRBV9 15 - CASSGPRGAGTEAFF TGTGCCAGCAGCGGTCCCAGGGGAGCAGGTACTGAAGCTTTCTTT
- TRBJ1-2 TRBV5-1 13 TRBD1 CASSPDRESGYTF TGCGCCAGCAGCCCGGACAGGGAGAGTGGCTACACCTTC
- TRBJ1-5 TRBV10-3 14 - CAISDRDSNQPQHF TGTGCCATCAGTGATAGGGATAGCAATCAGCCCCAGCATTTT
- TRBJ1-1 TRBV6-6 15 - CASSYISGTNTEAFF TGTGCCAGCAGTTACATTTCAGGGACGAACACTGAAGCTTTCTTT
few TRBJ2-7 TRBV12-3/TRBV12-4 13 - CASSSRWDKEQYF TGTGCCAGCAGTAGTCGTTGGGACAAGGAGCAGTACTTC
- TRBJ2-4 TRBV7-9 14 TRBD1 CASSQTGGGDIQYF TGTGCCAGCAGCCAGACAGGGGGCGGGGACATTCAGTACTTC
- TRBJ2-1 TRBV27 14 TRBD2 CASSLAAGLGEQFF TGTGCCAGCAGTTTAGCAGCGGGGCTGGGTGAGCAGTTCTTC